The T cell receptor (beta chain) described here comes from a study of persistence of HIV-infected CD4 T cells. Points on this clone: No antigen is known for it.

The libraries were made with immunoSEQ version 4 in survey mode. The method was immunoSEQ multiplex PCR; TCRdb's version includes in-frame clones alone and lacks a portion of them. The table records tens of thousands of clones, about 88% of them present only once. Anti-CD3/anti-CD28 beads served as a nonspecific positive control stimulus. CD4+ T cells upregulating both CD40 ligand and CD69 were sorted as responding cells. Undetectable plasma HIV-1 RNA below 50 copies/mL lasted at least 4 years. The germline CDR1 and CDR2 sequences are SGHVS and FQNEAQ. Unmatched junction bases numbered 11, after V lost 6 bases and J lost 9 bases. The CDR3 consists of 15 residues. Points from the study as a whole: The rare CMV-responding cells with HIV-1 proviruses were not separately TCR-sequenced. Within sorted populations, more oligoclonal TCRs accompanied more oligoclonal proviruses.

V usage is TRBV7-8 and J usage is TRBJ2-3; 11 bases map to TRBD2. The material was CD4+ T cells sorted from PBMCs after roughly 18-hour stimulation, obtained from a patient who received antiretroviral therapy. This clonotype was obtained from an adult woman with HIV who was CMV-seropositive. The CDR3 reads CASSLIAGGGGTQYF. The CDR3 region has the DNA TGTGCCAGCAGTTTAATAGCGGGGGGGGGAGGCACGCAGTATTTT.